This T cell receptor beta chain derives from a study of T cell repertoires in cytomegalovirus infection. Study-level points and caveats: People with CMV and the relevant HLA were identified by cumulative public TCR beta family frequency. HLA-C-restricted CMV clonotypes gave the most frequent clonotype in two of eight donors.

This clonotype came up a few times. Its specificity is unknown. V trimming: 4 bases; J trimming: 6 bases; junction bases outside the gene matches: 8. CDR1 KGHSH and CDR2 LQKENI come from the germline V gene. This CDR3 is built from 14 residues. TCRdb analysed the reads with MiXCR anew, one entry per CDR3 protein. Altogether fewer than 350,000 distinct CDR3 sequences are present, roughly 15% being singletons, with the ten largest covering around 12%. The clonotype originates from a human donor in good health (CMV status not recorded). Some clones in this sample may be carry-over from other donors' samples. Material for sequencing was PBMCs. The chain recombines TRBV18 with TRBJ1-2, with 7 bases fitting TRBD1. For the CDR3, the DNA is TGTGCCAGCTCACGAAGACAGGGAGGGGATGGCTACACCTTC. Translating it yields CASSRRQGGDGYTF.